This T cell receptor beta chain emerged from a study of T cells after yellow fever vaccination. Regarding the study as a whole: At 96% for CD4 and approximately 89% for CD8, most primary-vaccination clones showed up again after the booster. The study noted that FACS-sorted repertoires could contain abundant clonotypes contaminating from the bulk population.

Germline V gene sequence: CDR1 SGHRS, CDR2 YFSETQ. The V segment lost 3 bases and the J segment 6 bases; nucleotides outside the gene matches: 10. The CDR3 is made up of 15 amino acids. In this sample, this clonotype turned up a few times. Its antigen is not known. TCRdb analysed the 5' RACE reads with MiXCR anew, one entry per CDR3 protein. The data contain about 350,000 distinct CDR3 sequences, 7% to 10% of them seen just once; the ten biggest clones take up 17%. The V call is TRBV5-1, the J call TRBJ2-3, with 7 bases matching TRBD2. The sample was PBMCs, taken 35 to 50 days after the first yellow fever vaccination. This TCR was sampled from a man aged 18 to 35 who received the YFV17D yellow fever vaccine. CDR3 coding DNA: TGCGCCAGCAGCTCCGCGGCAGCGGGGCGGGATACGCAGTATTTT. Protein sequence: CASSSAAAGRDTQYF.